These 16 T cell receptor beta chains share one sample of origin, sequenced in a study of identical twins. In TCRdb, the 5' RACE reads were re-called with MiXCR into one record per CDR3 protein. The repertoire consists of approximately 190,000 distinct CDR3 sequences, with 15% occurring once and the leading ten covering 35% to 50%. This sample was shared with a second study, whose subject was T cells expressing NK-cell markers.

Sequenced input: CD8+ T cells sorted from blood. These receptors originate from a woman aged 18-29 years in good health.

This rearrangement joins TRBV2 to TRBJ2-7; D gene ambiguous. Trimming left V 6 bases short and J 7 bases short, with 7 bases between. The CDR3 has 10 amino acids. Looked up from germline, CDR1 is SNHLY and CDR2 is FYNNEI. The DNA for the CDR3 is TGTGCCAGCAGAGGGCCAGAGCAGTACTTC. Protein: CASRGPEQYF.

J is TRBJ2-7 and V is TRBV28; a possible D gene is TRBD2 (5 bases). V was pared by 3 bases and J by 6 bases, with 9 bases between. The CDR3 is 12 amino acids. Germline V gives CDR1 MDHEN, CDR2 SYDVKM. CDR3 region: CASSFVGGEQYF. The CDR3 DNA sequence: TGTGCCAGCAGTTTCGTCGGAGGCGAGCAGTACTTC. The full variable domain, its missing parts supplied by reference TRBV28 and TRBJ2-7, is DVKVTQSSRYLVKRTGEKVFLECVQDMDHENMFWYRQDPGLGLRLIYFSYDVKMKEKGDIPEGYSVSREKKERFSLILESASTNQTSMYLCASSFVGGEQYFGPGTRLTVT.

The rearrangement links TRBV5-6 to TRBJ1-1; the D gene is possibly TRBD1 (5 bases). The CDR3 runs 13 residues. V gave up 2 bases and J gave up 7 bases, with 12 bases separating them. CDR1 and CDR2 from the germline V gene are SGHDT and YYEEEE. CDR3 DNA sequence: TGTGCCAGCAGCTTAGTCTCAGGGCTTGAAGCTTTCTTT. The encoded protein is CASSLVSGLEAFF.

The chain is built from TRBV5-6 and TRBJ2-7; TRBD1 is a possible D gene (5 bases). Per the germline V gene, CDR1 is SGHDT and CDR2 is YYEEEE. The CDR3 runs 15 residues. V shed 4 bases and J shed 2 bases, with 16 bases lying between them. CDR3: CASSTSAGFPYEQYF. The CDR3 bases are TGTGCCAGCAGCACCTCCGCAGGGTTTCCCTACGAGCAGTACTTC.

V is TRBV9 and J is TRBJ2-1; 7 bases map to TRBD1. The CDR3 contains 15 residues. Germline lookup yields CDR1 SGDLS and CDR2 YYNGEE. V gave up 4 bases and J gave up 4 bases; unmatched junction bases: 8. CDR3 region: CASSSGQALYNEQFF. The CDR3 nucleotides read TGTGCCAGCAGCTCCGGACAGGCCCTATACAATGAGCAGTTCTTC. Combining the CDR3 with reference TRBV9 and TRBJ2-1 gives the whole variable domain DSGVTQTPKHLITATGQRVTLRCSPRSGDLSVYWYQQSLDQGLQFLIQYYNGEERAKGNILERFSAQQFPDLHSELNLSSLELGDSALYFCASSSGQALYNEQFFGPGTRLTVL.

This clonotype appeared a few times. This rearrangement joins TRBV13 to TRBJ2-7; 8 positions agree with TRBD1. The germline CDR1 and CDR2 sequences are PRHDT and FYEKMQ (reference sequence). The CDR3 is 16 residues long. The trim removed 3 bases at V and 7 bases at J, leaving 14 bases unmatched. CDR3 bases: TGTGCCAGCAGCTTCACCCGTGGACAGGGCCTTTGGGAGCAGTACTTC. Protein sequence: CASSFTRGQGLWEQYF. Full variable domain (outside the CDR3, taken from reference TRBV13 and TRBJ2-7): AAGVIQSPRHLIKEKRETATLKCYPIPRHDTVYWYQQGPGQDPQFLISFYEKMQSDKGSIPDRFSAQQFSDYHSELNMSSLELGDSALYFCASSFTRGQGLWEQYFGPGTRLTVT.

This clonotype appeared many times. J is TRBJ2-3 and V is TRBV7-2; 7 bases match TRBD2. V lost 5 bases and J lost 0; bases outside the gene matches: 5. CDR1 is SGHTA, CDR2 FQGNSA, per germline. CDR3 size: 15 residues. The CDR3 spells CASSAGLVSTDTQYF. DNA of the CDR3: TGTGCCAGCAGCGCAGGACTAGTTAGCACAGATACGCAGTATTTT.

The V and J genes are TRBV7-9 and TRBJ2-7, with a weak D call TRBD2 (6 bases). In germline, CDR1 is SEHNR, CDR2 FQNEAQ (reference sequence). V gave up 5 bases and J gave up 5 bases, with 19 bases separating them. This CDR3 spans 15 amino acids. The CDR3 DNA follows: TGTGCCAGCAGCCCGGAGGGAGGTAACAGCAACGAGCAGTACTTC. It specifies CASSPEGGNSNEQYF.

The CDR3 region is CASSPRLGATDTQYF. CDR3 DNA: TGCGCCAGCAGCCCCCGATTGGGTGCGACAGATACGCAGTATTTT. This sequence joins TRBV5-1 and TRBJ2-3; D not resolved. Trimming left V 4 bases short and J 3 bases short, with 15 bases between. The CDR3 length is 15 residues. The germline V gene has CDR1 SGHRS and CDR2 YFSETQ.

The CDR3 protein is CASSQLAGVVEQYF. As DNA, the CDR3 is TGTGCCAGCAGCCAACTAGCGGGAGTTGTCGAGCAGTACTTC. The V call is TRBV3-1, the J call TRBJ2-7, with 10 bases that match TRBD2. The CDR3 spans 14 residues. Unmatched junction bases numbered 4, after V lost 2 bases and J lost 6 bases. Looked up from germline, CDR1 is LGHDT and CDR2 is YNNKEL (reference sequence).

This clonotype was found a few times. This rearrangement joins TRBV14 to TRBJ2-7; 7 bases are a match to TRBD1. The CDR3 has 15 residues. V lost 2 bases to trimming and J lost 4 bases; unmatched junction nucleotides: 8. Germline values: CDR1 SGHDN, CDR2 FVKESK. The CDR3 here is CASSQSRQGRYEQYF. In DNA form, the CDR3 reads TGTGCCAGCAGCCAAAGTCGACAGGGCCGGTACGAGCAGTACTTC.

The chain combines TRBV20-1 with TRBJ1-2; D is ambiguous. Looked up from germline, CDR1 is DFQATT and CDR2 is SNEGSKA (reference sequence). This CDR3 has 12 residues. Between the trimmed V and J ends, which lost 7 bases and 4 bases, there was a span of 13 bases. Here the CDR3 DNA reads TGCAGTGAGAAACAGCGAACCTATGGCTACACCTTC. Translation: CSEKQRTYGYTF.

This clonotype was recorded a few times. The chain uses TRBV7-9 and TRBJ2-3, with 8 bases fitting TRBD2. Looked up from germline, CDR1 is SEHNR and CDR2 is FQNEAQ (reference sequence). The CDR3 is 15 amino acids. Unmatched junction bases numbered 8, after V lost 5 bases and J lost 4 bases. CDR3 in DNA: TGTGCCAGCAGCCAAGCATCGGGGGGGTCAGATACGCAGTATTTT. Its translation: CASSQASGGSDTQYF.

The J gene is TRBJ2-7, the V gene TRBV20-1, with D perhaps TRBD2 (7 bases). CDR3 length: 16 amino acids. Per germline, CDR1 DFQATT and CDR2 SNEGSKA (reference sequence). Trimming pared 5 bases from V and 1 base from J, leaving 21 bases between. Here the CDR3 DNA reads TGCAGTGCTCGGGGAGGGGGACTCGGGTTTTCCTACGAGCAGTACTTC. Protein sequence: CSARGGGLGFSYEQYF.

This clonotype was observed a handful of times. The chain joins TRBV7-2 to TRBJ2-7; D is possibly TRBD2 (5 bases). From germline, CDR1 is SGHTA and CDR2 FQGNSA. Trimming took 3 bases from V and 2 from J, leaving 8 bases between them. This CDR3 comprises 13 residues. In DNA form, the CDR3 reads TGTGCCAGCAGCTTCGGGGTGCCCTACGAGCAGTACTTC. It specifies CASSFGVPYEQYF.

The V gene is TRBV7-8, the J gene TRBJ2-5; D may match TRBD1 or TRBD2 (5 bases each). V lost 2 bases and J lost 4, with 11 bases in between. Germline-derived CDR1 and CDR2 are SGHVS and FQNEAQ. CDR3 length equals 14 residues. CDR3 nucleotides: TGTGCCAGCAGCTTATGGAGAGGGGTAGAGACCCAGTACTTC. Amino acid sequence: CASSLWRGVETQYF.